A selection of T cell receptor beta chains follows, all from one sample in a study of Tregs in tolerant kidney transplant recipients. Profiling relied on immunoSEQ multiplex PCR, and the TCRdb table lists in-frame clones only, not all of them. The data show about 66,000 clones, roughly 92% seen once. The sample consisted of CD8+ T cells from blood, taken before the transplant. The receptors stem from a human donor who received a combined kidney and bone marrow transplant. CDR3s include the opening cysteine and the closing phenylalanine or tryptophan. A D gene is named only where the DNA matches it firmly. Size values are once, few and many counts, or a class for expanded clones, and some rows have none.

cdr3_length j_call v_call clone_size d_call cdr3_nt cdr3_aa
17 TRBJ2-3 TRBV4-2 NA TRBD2 TGTGCCAGCAGCCTCCTCCCGGCGGGGGGAGGCACAGATACGCAGTATTTT CASSLLPAGGGTDTQYF
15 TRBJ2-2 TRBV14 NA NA TGTGCCAGCAGCCTCGGGACAACGAACACCGGGGAGCTGTTTTTT CASSLGTTNTGELFF
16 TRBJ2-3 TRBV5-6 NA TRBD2 TGTGCCAGCAGCTCGGGTAGCGGGGTTTGGGGAGATACGCAGTATTTT CASSSGSGVWGDTQYF
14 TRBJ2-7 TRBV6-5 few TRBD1 TGTGCCAGCAGTTATTCAGGGGGCGGTTACGAGCAGTACTTC CASSYSGGGYEQYF
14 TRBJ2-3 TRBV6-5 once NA TGTGCCAGCAGTTACGGGGAGGGGGCAGATACGCAGTATTTT CASSYGEGADTQYF
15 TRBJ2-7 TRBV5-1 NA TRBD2 TGCGCCAGCACCCCACTAGCGGGAGAAACCTACGAGCAGTACTTC CASTPLAGETYEQYF
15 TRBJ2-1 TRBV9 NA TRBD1 TGTGCCAGCAGTCCGACAGGGGCCCGGACATATGAGCAGTTCTTC CASSPTGARTYEQFF
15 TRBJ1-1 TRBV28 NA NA TGTGCCAGCAGTTTATTACCAGGGGTGCGGACTGAAGCTTTCTTT CASSLLPGVRTEAFF
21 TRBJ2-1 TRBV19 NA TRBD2 TGTGCCAGTAGTTTCCGTCGGGGGGGACTAGCGGGAGAAACGGCCTACAATGAGCAGTTCTTC CASSFRRGGLAGETAYNEQFF
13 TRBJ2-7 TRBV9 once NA TGTGCCAGCAGCCCTAGGACAAGTTTCGAGCAGTACTTC CASSPRTSFEQYF
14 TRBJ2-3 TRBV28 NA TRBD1 TGTGCCAGCAGTCGGGACAGGGTTACAGATACGCAGTATTTT CASSRDRVTDTQYF
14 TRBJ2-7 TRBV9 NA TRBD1 TGTGCCAGCAGCCACTCAGGGGGCAAGTCCGAGCAGTACTTC CASSHSGGKSEQYF
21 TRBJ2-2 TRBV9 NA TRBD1 TGTGCCAGCAGCTTCTCCCCACTCGGACAGGTCTACGATGGGGACACCGGGGAGCTGTTTTTT CASSFSPLGQVYDGDTGELFF
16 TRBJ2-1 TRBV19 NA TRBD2 TGTGCCAGTAGTATGGTACTAGCGGGGGTGTACAATGAGCAGTTCTTC CASSMVLAGVYNEQFF
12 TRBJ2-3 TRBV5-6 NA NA TGTGCCAGCAGTTTGGGGTACGTACAGGAGTATTTT CASSLGYVQEYF
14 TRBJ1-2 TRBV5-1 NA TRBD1 TGCGCCAGCAGCTTTTCGACAGGGGCGGAGGGCTACACCTTC CASSFSTGAEGYTF
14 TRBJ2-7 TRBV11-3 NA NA TGTGCCAGCAGCTTCTGGGGCCCCTCCTACGAGCAGTACTTC CASSFWGPSYEQYF
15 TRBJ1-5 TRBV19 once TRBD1 TGTGCCAGTAGTATAGGGGACAGGGGAGTTCAGCCCCAGCATTTT CASSIGDRGVQPQHF
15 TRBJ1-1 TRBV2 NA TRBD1 TGTGCCAGCAGTGGGGCAGGGGGCTGGGACACTGAAGCTTTCTTT CASSGAGGWDTEAFF
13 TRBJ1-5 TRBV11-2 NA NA TGTGCCAGCAGCTTGTATAGCAATCAGCCCCAGCATTTT CASSLYSNQPQHF
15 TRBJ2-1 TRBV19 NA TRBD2 TGTGCCAGTAGGTGGAGCGGGAGTTTTAGGTATGAGCAGTTCTTC CASRWSGSFRYEQFF
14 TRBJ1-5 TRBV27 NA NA TGTGCCAGCAGTCTGGGGCATAGCAATCAGCCCCAGCATTTT CASSLGHSNQPQHF
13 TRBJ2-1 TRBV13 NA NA TGTGCCAGCAGCCTCCGCTCCTACAATGAGCAGTTCTTC CASSLRSYNEQFF
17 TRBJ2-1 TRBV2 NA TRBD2 TGTGCCAGCAGTGGGGTGGCGGGGGGGAGCTCCTACAATGAGCAGTTCTTC CASSGVAGGSSYNEQFF
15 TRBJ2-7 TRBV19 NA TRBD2 TGTGCCAGTAGTATTTCACTAGCGGGGAACTACGAGCAGTACTTC CASSISLAGNYEQYF
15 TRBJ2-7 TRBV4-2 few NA TGTGCCAGCAGCCAAGAAAGTGGGGCCTCCTACGAGCAGTACTTC CASSQESGASYEQYF
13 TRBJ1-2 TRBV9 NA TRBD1 TGTGCCAGCAGCGCCCGGACAGGGGATGGCTACACCTTC CASSARTGDGYTF
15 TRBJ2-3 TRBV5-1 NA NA TGCGCCAGCAGGTCGACAGGATCTAGCACAGATACGCAGTATTTT CASRSTGSSTDTQYF
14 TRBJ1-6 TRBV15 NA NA TGTGCCACCCAGAGGGAGGCCAATAATTCACCCCTCCACTTT CATQREANNSPLHF
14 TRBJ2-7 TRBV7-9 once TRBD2 TGTGCCAGCAGCTCTCTAGCGGGAGTGGACGAGCAGTACTTC CASSSLAGVDEQYF
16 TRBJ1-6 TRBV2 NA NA TGTGCCAGCAGTGAGGACGGGGGGTGGAGGAATTCACCCCTCCACTTT CASSEDGGWRNSPLHF
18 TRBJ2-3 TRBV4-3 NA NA TGCGCCAGCAGCCAAGGAATGGCCGGGCGACTATACGCAGATACGCAGTATTTT CASSQGMAGRLYADTQYF
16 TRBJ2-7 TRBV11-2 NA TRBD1 TGTGCCAGCAGCTTGCGACAGGGACCGAGCTCCTACGAGCAGTACTTC CASSLRQGPSSYEQYF
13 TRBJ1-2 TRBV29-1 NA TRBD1 TGCAGCGTGGCCGGGACAGGGTTGGGAGGCTACACCTTC CSVAGTGLGGYTF
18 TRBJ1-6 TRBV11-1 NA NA TGTGCCAGCAGCTCGGACAGAACCCAACCGTTCTATAATTCACCCCTCCACTTT CASSSDRTQPFYNSPLHF
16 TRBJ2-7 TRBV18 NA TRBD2 TGTGCCAGCTCACCACAGAGTAGCGGGGGTATCTACGAGCAGTACTTC CASSPQSSGGIYEQYF
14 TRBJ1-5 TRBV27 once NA TGTGCCAGCAGTTTAGGTGGGGAGGGACAGCCCCAGCATTTT CASSLGGEGQPQHF
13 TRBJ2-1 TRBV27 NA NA TGTGCCAGCCGAAACAGGGTGGAAAATGAGCAGTTCTTC CASRNRVENEQFF
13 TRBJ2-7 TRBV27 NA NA TGTGCCAGCAGTTTATCGTGGGGCCTCGGGCAGTACTTC CASSLSWGLGQYF
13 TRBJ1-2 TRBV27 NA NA TGTGCCAGCAGAGACGGGCTTCCGGGGGGCTACACCTTC CASRDGLPGGYTF
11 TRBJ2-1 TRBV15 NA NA TGTGCCACCAGCCGGTACAATGAGCAGTTCTTC CATSRYNEQFF
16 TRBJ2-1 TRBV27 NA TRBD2 TGTGCCAGCAGTCACATGACTAGCGGGGACTACAATGAGCAGTTCTTC CASSHMTSGDYNEQFF
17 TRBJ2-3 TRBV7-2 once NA TGTGCCAGCAGTCTAGAATTGACCCTGACTAGCACAGATACGCAGTATTTT CASSLELTLTSTDTQYF
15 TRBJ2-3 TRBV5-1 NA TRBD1 TGCGCCAGCAGCCACCTAGGGACAGCCACAGATACGCAGTATTTT CASSHLGTATDTQYF
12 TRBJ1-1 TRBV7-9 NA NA TGTGCCAGCAGCTTGGACTTTACTGAAGCTTTCTTT CASSLDFTEAFF
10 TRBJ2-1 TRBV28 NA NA TGTGCCAGCGGGCCAGGGGTACTCTTCTTC CASGPGVLFF
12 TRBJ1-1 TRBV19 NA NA TGTGCCAGTAGTATAGGGGCCGCTGAAGCTTTCTTT CASSIGAAEAFF
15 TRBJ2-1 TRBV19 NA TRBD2 TGTGCCAGTAGTTGGGGGGGATACTCCTACAATGAGCAGTTCTTC CASSWGGYSYNEQFF
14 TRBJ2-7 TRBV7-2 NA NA TGTGCCAGCAGCCCGGCGGCGGTGAGCTACGAGCAGTACTTC CASSPAAVSYEQYF
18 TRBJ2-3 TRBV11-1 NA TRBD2 TGTGCCAGCAGCCTAGGTTATCGGACTAGCGGGGTCACAGATACGCAGTATTTT CASSLGYRTSGVTDTQYF
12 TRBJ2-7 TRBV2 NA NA TGTGCCAGCAGTGAATTCTCCGACGAGCAGTACTTC CASSEFSDEQYF
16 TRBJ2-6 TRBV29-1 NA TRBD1 TGCAGCGACGGACAGGGGGCCTGCTCTGGGGCCAACGTCCTGACTTTC CSDGQGACSGANVLTF
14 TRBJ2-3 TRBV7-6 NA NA TGTGCCAGCAGCCTTTCGGGGGTCACAGATACGCAGTATTTT CASSLSGVTDTQYF
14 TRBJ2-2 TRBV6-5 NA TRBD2 TGTGCCAGCTCGGGGGGATCGAACACCGGGGAGCTGTTTTTT CASSGGSNTGELFF